Listed here is a single T cell receptor (beta chain). Its specificity is not known. Sequence at one end of the junction differs from germline and may be a read error. The sample comes from a study of T cell repertoires in cytomegalovirus infection. Study outcomes and limitations: There were HLA-C-restricted CMV-specific TCR beta clonotypes dominating the ex vivo response.

The CDR3 sequence is 16 residues long. The germline V gene has CDR1 SEHNR and CDR2 FQNEAQ (reference sequence). TCRdb reprocessed the reads via MiXCR and lists one record per CDR3 protein. The sample has about 250,000 distinct CDR3 sequences; over 15% are singletons. The J gene is TRBJ1-1, the V gene TRBV7-9; D is unresolved. This clonotype was obtained from a human donor in good health (CMV status not recorded). Some clones in this sample may be carry-over from other donors' samples. What was sequenced was CD8+ T cells from PBMCs. The CDR3 region is CASSHLGGEMNTEAYF. CDR3 nucleotide sequence: TGTGCCAGCAGCCACCTGGGAGGAGAAATGAACACTGAAGCTTACTTT.